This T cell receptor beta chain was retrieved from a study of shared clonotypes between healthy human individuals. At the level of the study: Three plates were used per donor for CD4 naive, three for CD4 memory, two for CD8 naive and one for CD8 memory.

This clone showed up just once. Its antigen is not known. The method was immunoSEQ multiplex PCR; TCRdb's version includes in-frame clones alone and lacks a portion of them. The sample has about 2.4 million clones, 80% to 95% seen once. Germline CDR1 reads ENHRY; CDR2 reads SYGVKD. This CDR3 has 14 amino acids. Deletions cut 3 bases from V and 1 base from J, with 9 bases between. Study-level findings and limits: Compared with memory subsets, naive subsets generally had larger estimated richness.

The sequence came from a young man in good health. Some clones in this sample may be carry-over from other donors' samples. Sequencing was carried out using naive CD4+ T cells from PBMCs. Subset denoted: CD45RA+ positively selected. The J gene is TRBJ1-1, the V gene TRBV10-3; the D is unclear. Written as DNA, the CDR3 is TGTGCCATCAGTGAAGGGTCGAGGAACACTGAAGCTTTCTTT. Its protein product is CAISEGSRNTEAFF.